Each of the 5 T cell receptor beta chains below was sequenced from the same sample in a study of blood T cell repertoires in COVID-19. TCRdb's copy holds only in-frame clones and misses some; the assay was immunoSEQ multiplex PCR. The sample includes around 150,000 clones, 65% to 80% of them seen just once. Specimen: peripheral blood. The receptors shown here come from a man aged 45-65 years with acute or convalescent COVID-19.

The rearrangement joins TRBV19 to TRBJ2-4, with TRBD1 as a possible D gene (6 bases). V lost 10 bases and J lost 12, with 13 bases in between. The CDR3 extends over 10 amino acids. In germline, CDR1 is LNHDA, CDR2 SQIVND (reference sequence). Here the CDR3 DNA reads TGTGCCACCATACAGGGTGCTCAGTACTTC. Amino acids: CATIQGAQYF.

As DNA, the CDR3 is TGCAGCGTCTATACCACCGGGGAGCTGTTTTTT. It is translated as CSVYTTGELFF. This chain uses TRBV29-1 with TRBJ2-2; D is unresolved. Germline V CDR1 and CDR2: SQVTM, ANQGSEA. This CDR3 has 11 amino acids. The germline V and J ends were trimmed by 6 bases and 4 bases, with 6 bases remaining between them.

The chain has TRBV5-1 and TRBJ2-3, with 7 bases fitting TRBD1. The J segment lost 2 bases and the V segment lost 4 bases, leaving 7 bases of the junction unmatched. This CDR3 comprises 15 residues. From germline, CDR1 is SGHRS and CDR2 YFSETQ. CDR3 coding DNA: TGCGCCAGCAGCCCAGAGACAGGGCTCACAGATACGCAGTATTTT. The encoded protein is CASSPETGLTDTQYF.

The chain combines TRBV7-6 with TRBJ2-1, with TRBD2 matching over 15 bases. Looked up from germline, CDR1 is SGHVS and CDR2 is FNYEAQ. Trimming took 5 bases from V and 5 from J; bases not matched to a gene: 13. This CDR3 is 19 amino acids long. The CDR3 DNA reads TGTGCCAGCAGCCCAGCGGGACTAGCGGGGGGCCCCCGTGACAATGAGCAGTTCTTC. Protein sequence: CASSPAGLAGGPRDNEQFF.

There are many counts of this clone. This chain uses TRBV11-3 with TRBJ2-7; a possible D gene is TRBD2 (5 bases). V lost 6 bases and J lost 2, with 17 bases in between. From germline, CDR1 is SGHNT and CDR2 YENEEA. The CDR3 totals 15 residues. CDR3 nucleotides: TGTGCCAGCAGTTCCCGGTCCGGGAAGGCCTACGAGCAGTACTTC. It translates to CASSSRSGKAYEQYF.